These T cell receptor beta chains were read from a single sample in a study of shared clonotypes between healthy human individuals. Sequencing used immunoSEQ multiplex PCR; TCRdb keeps in-frame clones, though not all of them. Of 2,100,000 or so clones detected, roughly 95% appear once; the ten largest clones hold roughly 0.13%. Input material: naive CD4+ T cells sorted from blood. Every receptor here comes from a man aged 18-30 years in good health. Both conserved end residues are part of each CDR3. The D gene is left open where the match is weak. Rows give clone size only sometimes, using once, few, many, or a class for an expanded clone.

J | D | size | V | CDR3 | DNA
TRBJ2-1 | - | - | TRBV11-3 | CASSSRDSHGAGEQFF | TGTGCCAGCAGCTCTCGGGACTCCCACGGTGCAGGTGAGCAGTTCTTC
TRBJ1-2 | - | few | TRBV9 | CASSIRDSYNYGYTF | TGTGCCAGCAGCATCCGAGACAGCTATAACTATGGCTACACCTTC
TRBJ1-1 | - | - | TRBV28 | CASSVGTGYTEAFF | TGTGCCAGCAGTGTTGGGACGGGTTACACTGAAGCTTTCTTT
TRBJ2-2 | - | - | TRBV2 | CASSDRENGELFF | TGTGCCAGCAGTGACCGGGAGAACGGGGAGCTGTTTTTT
TRBJ1-1 | - | - | TRBV18 | CASSPPGGNTEAFF | TGTGCCAGCTCACCACCGGGGGGGAACACTGAAGCTTTCTTT
TRBJ2-3 | - | - | TRBV4-1 | CASSPLAGQSTDTQYF | TGCGCCAGCAGTCCCCTGGCAGGCCAGAGCACAGATACGCAGTATTTT
TRBJ1-5 | - | - | TRBV6-6 | CASSYPDSNQPQHF | TGTGCCAGCAGTTACCCAGATAGCAATCAGCCCCAGCATTTT
TRBJ2-7 | TRBD1 | - | TRBV11-2 | CASSRDRGYEQYF | TGTGCCAGCAGCCGCGACAGGGGCTACGAGCAGTACTTC
TRBJ1-6 | - | - | TRBV10-3 | CAISDTTGGDSPLHF | TGTGCCATCAGTGATACAACAGGAGGGGACTCACCCCTCCACTTT
TRBJ2-7 | TRBD2 | - | TRBV4-3 | CASSQDSGGGNEQYF | TGCGCCAGCAGCCAAGATTCGGGAGGGGGTAACGAGCAGTACTTC
TRBJ1-2 | TRBD1 | - | TRBV28 | CASSLGQGANYGYTF | TGTGCCAGCAGTTTAGGACAGGGGGCTAACTATGGCTACACCTTC
TRBJ2-2 | - | - | TRBV5-1 | CASSLGARRATGELFF | TGCGCCAGCAGCTTGGGGGCCAGAAGAGCGACCGGGGAGCTGTTTTTT
TRBJ2-5 | - | - | TRBV4-1 | CASSSHILGAATQYF | TGCGCCAGCAGCTCCCATATACTAGGGGCCGCGACCCAGTACTTC
TRBJ2-3 | TRBD2 | - | TRBV13 | CASSFLADPTTDTQYF | TGTGCCAGCAGCTTCCTAGCGGACCCAACGACAGATACGCAGTATTTT
TRBJ1-6 | - | - | TRBV6-6 | CASSLTAVSPLHF | TGTGCCAGCAGTTTGACAGCTGTTTCACCCCTCCACTTT
TRBJ2-1 | TRBD2 | - | TRBV25-1 | CASSEFVSSGNNEQFF | TGTGCCAGCAGTGAATTCGTATCTAGCGGGAACAATGAGCAGTTCTTC
TRBJ2-3 | - | - | TRBV2 | CASSGIRADTQYF | TGTGCCAGCAGCGGGATCCGGGCGGACACGCAGTATTTT
TRBJ1-6 | - | - | TRBV6-4 | CASRGNGLDNSPLHF | TGTGCCAGCAGAGGAAACGGGCTTGACAATTCACCCCTCCACTTT
TRBJ2-3 | - | - | TRBV2 | CASELNTDTQYF | TGTGCCAGCGAACTCAACACAGATACGCAGTATTTT
TRBJ2-3 | - | - | TRBV5-1 | CASSLVSGATDTQYF | TGCGCCAGCAGCTTGGTGTCGGGAGCTACAGATACGCAGTATTTT
TRBJ1-2 | - | - | TRBV11-2 | CASAAGPNYGYTF | TGTGCCAGCGCAGCGGGCCCTAACTATGGCTACACCTTC
TRBJ2-3 | TRBD2 | - | TRBV7-9 | CASSFGTSGRSRPDTQYF | TGTGCCAGCAGCTTTGGGACTAGCGGGAGATCCCGTCCAGATACGCAGTATTTT
TRBJ2-7 | TRBD2 | - | TRBV6-5 | CASSGTSLPYEQYF | TGTGCCAGCAGCGGGACTAGCCTCCCCTACGAGCAGTACTTC
TRBJ1-1 | - | - | TRBV5-1 | CASSLPTAVNTEAFF | TGCGCCAGCAGCTTGCCGACAGCTGTGAACACTGAAGCTTTCTTT
TRBJ2-3 | - | - | TRBV5-1 | CASSLAAASTDTQYF | TGCGCCAGCAGCTTGGCAGCGGCTAGCACAGATACGCAGTATTTT
TRBJ1-1 | - | - | TRBV28 | CASSLSRAVTNTEAFF | TGTGCCAGCAGCTTAAGTCGGGCGGTGACGAACACTGAAGCTTTCTTT
TRBJ2-1 | TRBD2 | once | TRBV6-5 | CASSVRGRSYNEQFF | TGTGCCAGCAGTGTACGCGGGAGGTCCTACAATGAGCAGTTCTTC
TRBJ2-7 | - | - | TRBV7-8 | CASSLEHGSHYEQYF | TGTGCCAGCAGCTTAGAGCACGGCTCCCACTACGAGCAGTACTTC
TRBJ1-5 | TRBD1 | - | TRBV6-5 | CASRLTGGIDQPQHF | TGTGCCAGCAGACTCACAGGGGGAATCGATCAGCCCCAGCATTTT
TRBJ1-5 | TRBD1 | - | TRBV28 | CASSQLDRENQPQHF | TGTGCCAGCAGCCAACTCGACAGGGAGAATCAGCCCCAGCATTTT
TRBJ1-6 | TRBD1 | - | TRBV19 | CASSTGGSWSYNSPLHF | TGTGCCAGTAGTACAGGGGGCTCCTGGTCCTATAATTCACCCCTCCACTTT
TRBJ1-2 | - | once | TRBV18 | CASSSLPDSNYGYTF | TGTGCCAGCTCATCCTTACCGGACAGCAACTATGGCTACACCTTC
TRBJ2-1 | - | once | TRBV29-1 | CSVVPGNEQFF | TGCAGCGTTGTCCCCGGGAATGAGCAGTTCTTC
TRBJ2-7 | - | - | TRBV11-2 | CASSLGLDLYEQYF | TGTGCCAGCAGCTTAGGGCTAGACCTCTACGAGCAGTACTTC
TRBJ2-7 | TRBD2 | - | TRBV25-1 | CASSEGGGGAHEQYF | TGTGCCAGCAGTGAAGGGGGCGGGGGGGCCCACGAGCAGTACTTC
TRBJ1-2 | - | - | TRBV10-3 | CAISPAADYGYTF | TGTGCCATCAGTCCCGCCGCCGATTATGGCTACACCTTC
TRBJ2-2 | - | - | TRBV11-2 | CASSPRGNTGELFF | TGTGCCAGCAGCCCACGAGGGAACACCGGGGAGCTGTTTTTT
TRBJ1-1 | - | - | TRBV2 | CASTPYTEAFF | TGTGCCAGCACCCCTTACACTGAAGCTTTCTTT
TRBJ2-7 | TRBD1 | - | TRBV5-4 | CASSFFAGQGPHGAYEQYF | TGTGCCAGCAGCTTTTTTGCGGGACAGGGGCCCCACGGGGCGTACGAGCAGTACTTC
TRBJ2-4 | - | - | TRBV6-1 | CASSEGHAAKNIQYF | TGTGCCAGCAGCGAGGGACACGCCGCCAAAAACATTCAGTACTTC